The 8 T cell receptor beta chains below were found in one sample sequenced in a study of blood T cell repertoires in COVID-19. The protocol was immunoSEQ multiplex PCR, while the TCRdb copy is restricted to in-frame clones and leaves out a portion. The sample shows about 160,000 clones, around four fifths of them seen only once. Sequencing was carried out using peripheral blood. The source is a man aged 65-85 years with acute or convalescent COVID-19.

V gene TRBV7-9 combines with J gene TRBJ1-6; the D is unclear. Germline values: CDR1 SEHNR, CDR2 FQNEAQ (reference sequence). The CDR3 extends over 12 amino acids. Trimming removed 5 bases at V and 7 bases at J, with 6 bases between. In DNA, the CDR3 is TGTGCCAGCAGCCCTTCCAATTCACCCCTCCACTTT. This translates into CASSPSNSPLHF.

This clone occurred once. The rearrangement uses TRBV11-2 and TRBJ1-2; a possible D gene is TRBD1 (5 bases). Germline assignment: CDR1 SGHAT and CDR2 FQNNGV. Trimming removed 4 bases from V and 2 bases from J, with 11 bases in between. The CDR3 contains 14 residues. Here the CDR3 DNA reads TGTGCCAGCAGCTCAGGGTTGGGCAACTATGGCTACACCTTC. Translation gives CASSSGLGNYGYTF.

The CDR3, as DNA: TGTGCCAGCAGCGATAGTATCAGGGGGCACGGGGGCTACACCTTC. Its translation: CASSDSIRGHGGYTF. This rearrangement joins TRBV9 to TRBJ1-2; 8 bases are shared with TRBD1. Germline CDR1 and CDR2: SGDLS and YYNGEE. The CDR3 length is 15 residues. V was clipped by 3 bases and J by 8 bases; unmatched bases: 12.

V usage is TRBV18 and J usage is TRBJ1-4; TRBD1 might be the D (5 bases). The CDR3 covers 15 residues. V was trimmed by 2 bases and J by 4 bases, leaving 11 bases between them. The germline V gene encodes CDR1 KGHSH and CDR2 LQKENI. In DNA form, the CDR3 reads TGTGCCAGCTCACCAAGGTCGGGACTTAATGAAAAACTGTTTTTT. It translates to CASSPRSGLNEKLFF.

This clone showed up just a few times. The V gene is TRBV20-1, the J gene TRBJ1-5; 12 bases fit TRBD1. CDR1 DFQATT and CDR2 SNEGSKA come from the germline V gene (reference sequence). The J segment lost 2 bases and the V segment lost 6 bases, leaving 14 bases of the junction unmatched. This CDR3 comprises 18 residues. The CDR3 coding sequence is TGCAGTGCAAGTGAGGGGGACAGGGGGCGATACGGCAATCAGCCCCAGCATTTT. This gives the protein CSASEGDRGRYGNQPQHF.

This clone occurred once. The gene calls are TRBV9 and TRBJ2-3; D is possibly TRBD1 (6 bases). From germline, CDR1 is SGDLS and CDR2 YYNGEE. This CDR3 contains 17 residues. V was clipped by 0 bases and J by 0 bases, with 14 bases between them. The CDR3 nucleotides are TGTGCCAGCAGCGTAGCGTGGGGGCAGGCTAGCACAGATACGCAGTATTTT. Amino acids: CASSVAWGQASTDTQYF. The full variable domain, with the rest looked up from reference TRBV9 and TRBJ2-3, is DSGVTQTPKHLITATGQRVTLRCSPRSGDLSVYWYQQSLDQGLQFLIQYYNGEERAKGNILERFSAQQFPDLHSELNLSSLELGDSALYFCASSVAWGQASTDTQYFGPGTRLTVL.

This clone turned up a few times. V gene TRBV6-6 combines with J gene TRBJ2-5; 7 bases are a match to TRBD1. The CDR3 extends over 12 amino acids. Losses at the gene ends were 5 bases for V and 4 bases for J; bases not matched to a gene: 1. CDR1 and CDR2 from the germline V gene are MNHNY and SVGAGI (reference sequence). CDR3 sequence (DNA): TGTGCCAGCAGTAGGGGGCGAGAGACCCAGTACTTC. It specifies CASSRGRETQYF.

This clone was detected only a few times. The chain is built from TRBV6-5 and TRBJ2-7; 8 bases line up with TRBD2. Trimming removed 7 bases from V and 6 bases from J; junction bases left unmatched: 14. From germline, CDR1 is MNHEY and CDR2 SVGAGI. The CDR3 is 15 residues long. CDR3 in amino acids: CASTNGLLGRGEQYF. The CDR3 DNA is TGTGCCAGCACCAACGGACTCCTCGGGAGGGGCGAGCAGTACTTC.